This T cell receptor beta chain is drawn from a study of cytotoxic CD8 clonotypes in ibrutinib-treated CLL. Study details: The patients comprised 10 to 12 relapsed/refractory and more than 14 treatment-naive cases, 17 to 18 IGHV unmutated.

This CDR3 is built from 15 residues. Germline loops: CDR1 MDHEN, CDR2 SYDVKM. Deletions cut 8 bases from V and 0 bases from J, with 13 bases between. Overall study findings and caveats: Baseline clonality exceeded age-matched healthy donors and tracked circulating CD8+ T-cell counts. Public clonotypes, an uncommon group, contracted or remained stable on treatment.

A note on this clone: What it binds is unknown.

Assay: immunoSEQ multiplex PCR; the TCRdb copy retains only in-frame clones and omits some. The repertoire consists of over 250,000 clones, with roughly 76% occurring once and the leading ten covering 5.6%. This specimen consisted of PBMCs, obtained at disease progression, from a patient treated with ibrutinib. This chain connects TRBV28 to TRBJ2-2, with D unresolved. This receptor was obtained from a human donor with chronic lymphocytic leukemia. The CDR3 spells CASGPFRANTGELFF. The CDR3 DNA sequence: TGTGCCAGCGGCCCCTTCCGGGCGAACACCGGGGAGCTGTTTTTT.